This T cell receptor beta chain was observed in a study of T cells in Graves' hyperthyroidism and ophthalmopathy. Looking at the study overall: Peripheral blood was taken when the disease was first diagnosed, before any treatment began.

This clonotype was seen more than once but under ten times. Its antigen is not known. The study, taken as a whole, reports: Ophthalmopathy could be told apart from stable hyperthyroidism with a 13 V-J model.

The investigators amplified TCR beta CDR3 regions from RNA transcripts. HTBI primers were employed in a first-round RT-PCR of the TCR CDR3. TCRdb reprocessed the multiplex PCR reads with MiXCR, giving one entry per CDR3 protein. The sample has around 300,000 distinct CDR3 sequences; roughly an eighth are singletons. The V and J ends lost 3 bases and 6 bases, in that order; junction bases with no gene match: 7. The CDR3 totals 14 residues. The V gene's germline CDR1 is SQVTM and CDR2 ANQGSEA. Patients showing uncontrolled infection, other autoimmune disease, pregnancy or lactation were ineligible. For the diagnoses, clinical symptoms, serum thyroxine and TRAb, thyroid ultrasound and orbital computed tomography were used.

The source material was blood. The sequence was obtained from a woman in her thirties or forties with Graves' hyperthyroidism. The chain combines TRBV29-1 with TRBJ1-2; TRBD1 aligns across 10 bases. CDR3 in amino acids: CSVEDRTGGNGYTF. The CDR3 DNA sequence: TGCAGCGTTGAGGATCGGACAGGGGGAAATGGCTACACCTTC. The variable domain in full, with the rest retrieved from reference TRBV29-1 and TRBJ1-2, is SAVISQKPSRDICQRGTSLTIQCQVDSQVTMMFWYRQQPGQSLTLIATANQGSEATYESGFVIDKFPISRPNLTFSTLTVSNMSPEDSSIYLCSVEDRTGGNGYTFGSGTRLTVV.